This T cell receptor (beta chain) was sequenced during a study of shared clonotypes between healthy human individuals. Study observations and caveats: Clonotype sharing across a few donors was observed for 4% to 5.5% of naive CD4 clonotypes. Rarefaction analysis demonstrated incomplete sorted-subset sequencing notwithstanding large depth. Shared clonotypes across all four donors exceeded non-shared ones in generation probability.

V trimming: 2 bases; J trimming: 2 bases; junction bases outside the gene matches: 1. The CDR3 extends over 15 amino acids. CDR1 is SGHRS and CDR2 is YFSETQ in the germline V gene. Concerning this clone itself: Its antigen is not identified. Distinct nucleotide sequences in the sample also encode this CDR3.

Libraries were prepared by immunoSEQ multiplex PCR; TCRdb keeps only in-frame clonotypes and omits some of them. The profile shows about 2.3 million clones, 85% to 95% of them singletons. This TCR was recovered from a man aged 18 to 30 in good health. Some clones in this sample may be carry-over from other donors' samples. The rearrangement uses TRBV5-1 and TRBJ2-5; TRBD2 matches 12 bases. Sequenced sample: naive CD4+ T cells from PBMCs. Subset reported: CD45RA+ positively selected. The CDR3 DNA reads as TGCGCCAGCAGCTTCGGACTAGCGGGACAAGAGACCCAGTACTTC. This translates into CASSFGLAGQETQYF.